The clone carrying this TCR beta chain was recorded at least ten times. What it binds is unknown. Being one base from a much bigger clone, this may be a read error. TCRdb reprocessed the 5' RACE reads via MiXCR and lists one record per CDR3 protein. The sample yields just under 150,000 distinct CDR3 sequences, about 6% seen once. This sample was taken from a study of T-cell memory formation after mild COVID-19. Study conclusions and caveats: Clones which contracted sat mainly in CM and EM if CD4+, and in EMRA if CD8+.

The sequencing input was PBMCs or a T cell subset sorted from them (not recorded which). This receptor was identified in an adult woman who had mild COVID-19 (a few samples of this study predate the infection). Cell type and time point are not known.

The CDR3 DNA sequence: TGTGCCAGCAGCTTCCCAGATACGCAGTATTTT. It translates to CASSFPDTQYF. V and J are TRBV7-9 and TRBJ2-3, with no clear D. CDR3 length: 11 amino acids. Germline values: CDR1 SEHNR, CDR2 FQNEAQ (reference sequence). V lost 3 bases and J lost 4, with 2 bases in between.